Listed below are T cell receptor beta chains from one sample, sequenced in a study of T cell repertoires in cytomegalovirus infection. TCRdb re-called the reads with MiXCR, one entry per CDR3 protein. Of around 900,000 distinct CDR3 sequences listed, around 32% are singletons. Their antigens are not known. The sample was cultured CD8+ T cells from PBMCs, taken from culture after CMV antigen stimulation. These receptor sequences come from a human donor in good health (CMV status not recorded). Some clones in this sample may be carry-over from other donors' samples. The CDR3 runs from the conserved cysteine through the conserved F or W. The order of the fields is D gene, clone size, CDR3 length, V gene, J gene, CDR3 protein, CDR3 DNA. D genes are given only for firm matches. Expanded clones are given a class, and other clones once, few, many or no size at all.

>.|many|14|TRBV7-2|TRBJ1-1
CASSLVSGDTEAFF
TGTGCCAGCAGCTTAGTTTCGGGAGACACTGAAGCTTTCTTT
>TRBD1|few|14|TRBV27|TRBJ1-5
CASSLGQVDQPQHF
TGTGCCAGCAGTTTGGGACAGGTAGATCAGCCCCAGCATTTT
>.|few|15|TRBV6-5|TRBJ1-1
CASSYSGRWYTEAFF
TGTGCCAGCAGTTACTCCGGCCGTTGGTACACTGAAGCTTTCTTT
>TRBD2|.|19|TRBV7-2|TRBJ2-1
CASSSLLAGVPLSYNEQFF
TGTGCCAGCAGCTCCCTCCTAGCGGGGGTCCCTCTCTCCTACAATGAGCAGTTCTTC
>.|.|15|TRBV11-2|TRBJ2-5
CASSFVMETGETQYF
TGTGCCAGCAGCTTTGTGATGGAGACCGGAGAGACCCAGTACTTC
>.|few|14|TRBV27|TRBJ2-1
CASSWGGGRGEQFF
TGTGCCAGCAGTTGGGGGGGGGGCCGGGGTGAGCAGTTCTTC
>.|.|15|TRBV27|TRBJ2-7
CASSLVGGPIYEQYF
TGTGCCAGCAGTTTAGTGGGGGGCCCAATCTACGAGCAGTACTTC
>.|many|13|TRBV11-2|TRBJ2-5
CASSLTFQETQYF
TGTGCCAGCAGCTTGACTTTCCAAGAGACCCAGTACTTC
>.|many|16|TRBV7-2|TRBJ1-4
CASSLVAVGADEKLFF
TGTGCCAGCAGCTTAGTAGCGGTAGGAGCCGATGAAAAACTGTTTTTT
>TRBD1|few|16|TRBV12-3/TRBV12-4|TRBJ2-3
CASSPPTGGTADTQYF
TGTGCCAGCAGTCCCCCAACAGGGGGAACTGCAGATACGCAGTATTTT
>.|.|16|TRBV7-9|TRBJ2-7
CASSSTTGHSWHEQYF
TGTGCCAGCAGCTCCACCACCGGACACTCGTGGCACGAGCAGTACTTC
>TRBD1|.|13|TRBV29-1|TRBJ1-2
CSVILGQHYGYTF
TGCAGCGTTATTCTGGGACAGCACTATGGCTACACCTTC
>TRBD1|once|13|TRBV29-1|TRBJ1-1
CSVPQGGSAEAFF
TGCAGCGTTCCCCAGGGGGGTAGCGCTGAAGCTTTCTTT
>.|.|13|TRBV10-3|TRBJ1-1
CATQKGGNTEAFF
TGTGCCACCCAAAAAGGGGGGAACACTGAAGCTTTCTTT
>.|.|12|TRBV19|TRBJ2-1
CASRTQSHEQFF
TGTGCCAGTAGGACGCAATCACATGAGCAGTTCTTC
>.|few|19|TRBV10-2|TRBJ1-1
CASSGGKSFYARMNTEAFF
TGCGCCAGCAGTGGGGGGAAGAGCTTCTACGCCCGGATGAACACTGAAGCTTTCTTT
>TRBD1|few|15|TRBV7-4|TRBJ1-2
CASSPGGGTRYGYTF
TGTGCCAGCAGCCCAGGGGGAGGGACACGCTATGGCTACACCTTC
>.|many|14|TRBV12-3/TRBV12-4|TRBJ1-2
CASSPGPVFYGYTF
TGTGCCAGCAGCCCGGGACCCGTCTTCTATGGCTACACCTTC
>.|few|15|TRBV28|TRBJ1-1
CASSLSILQETEAFF
TGTGCCAGCAGTTTATCTATACTACAGGAGACTGAAGCTTTCTTT
>TRBD2|.|15|TRBV4-1|TRBJ2-1
CASSPIAGGPYEQFF
TGCGCCAGCAGCCCGATAGCGGGGGGGCCTTATGAGCAGTTCTTC
>.|few|15|TRBV7-8|TRBJ1-6
CASIRGSSYNSPLHF
TGTGCCAGCATCCGTGGGAGCTCCTATAATTCACCCCTCCACTTT
>.|.|15|TRBV12-2|TRBJ2-7
CASRFRDRGHYEQYF
TGTGCAAGTCGCTTCCGGGACAGGGGGCACTACGAGCAGTACTTC
>.|.|12|TRBV6-2/TRBV6-3|TRBJ1-2
CASKWSAYGYTF
TGTGCCAGCAAGTGGTCAGCCTATGGCTACACCTTC
>.|.|17|TRBV7-9|TRBJ1-1
CASSPDSLHGVNTEAFF
TGTGCCAGCAGCCCGGACAGTCTTCATGGGGTGAACACTGAAGCTTTCTTT
>.|.|17|TRBV7-9|TRBJ1-5
CASSLVWAGSGNQPQHF
TGTGCCAGCAGCTTAGTCTGGGCAGGGAGCGGCAATCAGCCCCAGCATTTT
>TRBD1|few|17|TRBV7-9|TRBJ2-1
CASSPRGPIYNYNEQFF
TGTGCCAGCAGCCCCAGGGGGCCGATCTACAACTACAATGAGCAGTTCTTC
>.|many|17|TRBV7-6|TRBJ2-2
CASSWGVQGELTGELFF
TGTGCCAGCAGCTGGGGCGTTCAGGGCGAACTCACCGGGGAGCTGTTTTTT
>.|.|13|TRBV29-1|TRBJ2-7
CSVAVGGSYEQYF
TGCAGCGTGGCCGTTGGGGGGAGTTACGAGCAGTACTTC
>.|many|14|TRBV27|TRBJ2-5
CASSSTGYRKTQYF
TGTGCCAGCAGTTCTACAGGGTACCGAAAGACCCAGTACTTC
>TRBD2|few|13|TRBV6-5|TRBJ2-5
CASNGGAGETQYF
TGTGCCAGCAACGGGGGGGCCGGGGAGACCCAGTACTTC
>.|.|13|TRBV29-1|TRBJ2-2
CSVEREIPGELFF
TGCAGCGTTGAGAGGGAAATCCCCGGGGAGCTGTTTTTT
>.|.|16|TRBV6-2/TRBV6-3|TRBJ1-2
CASSYSRDSLSDGYTF
TGTGCCAGCAGTTACTCGAGAGATTCCCTGTCGGATGGCTACACCTTC
>.|.|14|TRBV27|TRBJ2-2
CASSFLGTTGELFF
TGTGCCAGCAGTTTTCTAGGGACCACCGGGGAGCTGTTTTTT
>.|.|13|TRBV12-3/TRBV12-4|TRBJ1-5
CASIGDSNQPQHF
TGTGCCAGCATCGGGGATAGCAATCAGCCCCAGCATTTT
>.|.|15|TRBV6-5|TRBJ1-1
CASSYGGQGNTEAFF
TGTGCCAGCAGTTACGGTGGGCAGGGGAACACTGAAGCTTTCTTT
>.|few|16|TRBV4-1|TRBJ2-1
CASSHPPPGTGDEQFF
TGCGCCAGCAGCCACCCCCCCCCAGGGACGGGGGATGAGCAGTTCTTC
>.|few|15|TRBV7-9|TRBJ1-6
CASSPVRGGDSPLHF
TGTGCCAGCAGCCCAGTCAGGGGAGGAGATTCACCCCTCCACTTT
>.|few|17|TRBV6-5|TRBJ1-2
CASSYSPSGLENYGYTF
TGTGCCAGCAGTTACTCACCCTCAGGGTTGGAAAACTATGGCTACACCTTC
>TRBD1|many|15|TRBV6-5|TRBJ2-1
CASSLSPGGNDEQFF
TGTGCCAGCAGTTTGAGCCCAGGGGGTAATGATGAGCAGTTCTTC
>.|many|13|TRBV7-9|TRBJ1-1
CASSLPGWPEAFF
TGTGCCAGCAGCTTGCCAGGGTGGCCTGAAGCTTTCTTT
>.|.|14|TRBV7-9|TRBJ1-5
CVSSIRDTNQPQHF
TGTGTCAGCAGCATCCGGGACACCAATCAGCCCCAGCATTTT
>.|few|14|TRBV5-1|TRBJ1-2
CASNLQPTNYGYTF
TGCGCCAGCAATCTCCAGCCAACTAACTATGGCTACACCTTC
>TRBD1|.|15|TRBV19|TRBJ1-2
CASSVPGTGDYGYTF
TGTGCCAGTAGTGTCCCCGGGACAGGGGATTATGGCTACACCTTC
>.|few|15|TRBV11-2|TRBJ2-7
CASSLERGRGYEQYF
TGTGCCAGCAGCTTAGAAAGGGGAAGGGGGTACGAGCAGTACTTC
>TRBD1|.|15|TRBV4-1|TRBJ1-2
CASSQLRDSNYGYTF
TGCGCCAGCAGCCAACTCCGGGACAGTAACTATGGCTACACCTTC
>.|once|9|TRBV9|TRBJ1-5
CARVGAQHF
TGTGCCAGGGTGGGGGCCCAGCATTTT
>.|once|14|TRBV19|TRBJ2-1
CASIGGPSYNEQFF
TGTGCCAGTATTGGGGGGCCCTCCTACAATGAGCAGTTCTTC
>.|once|14|TRBV27|TRBJ2-2
CASHPGANTGELFF
TGTGCCAGTCATCCGGGAGCAAACACCGGGGAGCTGTTTTTT
>.|few|16|TRBV11-3|TRBJ2-1
CASSPREGGSYNEQFF
TGTGCCAGCAGCCCCAGGGAGGGGGGGTCGTACAATGAGCAGTTCTTC
>.|.|13|TRBV27|TRBJ1-1
CASRTGTLAEAFF
TGTGCCAGCAGAACCGGGACTCTGGCTGAAGCTTTCTTT
>.|many|15|TRBV7-8|TRBJ2-1
CASSSGQSPYNEQFF
TGTGCCAGCAGCTCCGGACAGAGCCCTTACAATGAGCAGTTCTTC
>.|.|11|TRBV27|TRBJ2-3
CASSLDHTQYF
TGTGCCAGCAGTTTGGATCATACGCAGTATTTT
>TRBD2|once|16|TRBV27|TRBJ2-7
CASSFSLAGVAYEQYF
TGTGCCAGCAGTTTTAGCCTAGCGGGAGTCGCCTACGAGCAGTACTTC
>.|.|13|TRBV5-4|TRBJ1-2
CASSLAEPVGYTF
TGTGCCAGCAGCTTGGCCGAGCCAGTTGGCTACACCTTC
>TRBD1|few|17|TRBV7-2|TRBJ2-5
CASTPGQGTSYQETQYF
TGTGCCAGCACCCCGGGACAGGGTACCTCGTACCAAGAGACCCAGTACTTC
>TRBD2|few|18|TRBV4-2|TRBJ2-3
CASSQDWLAGGSTDTQYF
TGTGCCAGCAGCCAAGATTGGCTAGCGGGGGGTAGCACAGATACGCAGTATTTT
>TRBD1|.|16|TRBV4-1|TRBJ2-7
CASSQRGTEPSYEQYF
TGCGCCAGCAGCCAGCGTGGGACAGAGCCTTCCTACGAGCAGTACTTC
>.|many|16|TRBV7-6|TRBJ1-3
CASSLGISNSGNTIYF
TGTGCCAGCAGCTTAGGGATTTCGAACTCTGGAAACACCATATATTTT
>.|many|14|TRBV7-6|TRBJ2-7
CASSLIGDPYEQYF
TGTGCCAGCAGCTTAATCGGGGATCCTTACGAGCAGTACTTC
>TRBD1|.|12|TRBV10-2|TRBJ1-1
CASRDRLTEAFF
TGCGCCAGCAGGGACAGGTTGACTGAAGCTTTCTTT